Included here is one TCR beta chain sequence, with context. The antigen is not known. This sample was included in a study of T cell responses to AZD1222 COVID-19 vaccine. Study-level findings and limits: Once two AZD1222 doses were given, Spike-specific TCR breadth and depth went up.

TCRdb's copy holds only in-frame clones and misses some; the assay was immunoSEQ multiplex PCR. The sample yields about 130,000 clones, under 95% seen once. This clonotype originated in an adult who received the AZD1222 COVID-19 vaccine. The sequenced sample was peripheral blood, obtained 28 days after the second AZD1222 dose.

CDR3 sequence: CASSFAGNTEAFF. The CDR3 DNA follows: TGTGCCAGCAGTTTCGCAGGGAACACTGAAGCTTTCTTT. This chain joins TRBV28 and TRBJ1-1; the D is unclear. The germline V gene has CDR1 MDHEN and CDR2 SYDVKM. CDR3 length equals 13 residues. V lost 3 bases and J lost 1, with 6 bases in between.